Each of the 6 T cell receptor beta chains below was sequenced from the same sample in a study of blood T cell repertoires in COVID-19. This table comes from immunoSEQ multiplex PCR, and its TCRdb copy is limited to in-frame clones, with some not included. The sample records more than 200,000 clones, about 90% being singletons. The specimen sequenced was PBMCs or T cells enriched from blood (not recorded which). The source is a woman aged 18-35 years who had recovered from COVID-19.

This chain links TRBV28 with TRBJ1-5, with 7 bases that match TRBD1. Germline loops: CDR1 MDHEN, CDR2 SYDVKM. This CDR3 region has 17 residues. V lost 8 bases to trimming and J lost 0 bases; unmatched junction nucleotides: 13. The CDR3 sequence: CASLPWGQSDSNQPQHF. Here the CDR3 DNA reads TGTGCCAGCCTCCCATGGGGACAGTCGGATAGCAATCAGCCCCAGCATTTT.

The chain has TRBV12-3 or TRBV12-4 and TRBJ1-1; 8 nucleotides line up with TRBD1. This CDR3 comprises 13 residues. This chain's CDR3 is CATGTGLNTEAFF. The CDR3 DNA reads as TGTGCGACGGGGACAGGATTGAACACTGAAGCTTTCTTT.

This chain connects TRBV15 to TRBJ1-3, with D tentatively TRBD1 (5 bases). The V gene lost 0 bases and the J gene lost 11 bases, with 11 bases spanning the gap. The CDR3 is 13 residues long. CDR1 is LNHNV, CDR2 YYDKDF, per germline (reference sequence). This CDR3 is CATSRDRAGPIYF. CDR3 sequence (DNA): TGTGCCACCAGCAGAGACAGGGCCGGGCCCATATATTTT.

This chain joins TRBV3-1 (or the pseudogene TRBV3-2) and TRBJ2-7, with a possible D match to TRBD1 (5 bases). Germline lookup yields CDR1 LGHDT and CDR2 YNNKEL (reference sequence). V was clipped by 4 bases and J by 5 bases, with 15 bases between them. This CDR3 has 14 amino acids. The CDR3 sequence is CASSRVAGSDEQYF. DNA for the CDR3: TGTGCCAGCAGCCGAGTTGCAGGGTCCGACGAGCAGTACTTC.

The genes are TRBV2 and TRBJ1-5; 8 bases align to TRBD1. The germline CDR1 and CDR2 sequences are SNHLY and FYNNEI. J gave up 3 bases and V 5 bases, and 6 bases lay outside the gene matches. The CDR3 has 15 residues. The CDR3 nucleotides are TGTGCCAGCAGTCAACAGGGGGGGGACAATCAGCCCCAGCATTTT. Its translation is CASSQQGGDNQPQHF.

This chain links TRBV3-1 (or the pseudogene TRBV3-2) with TRBJ2-7; 8 nucleotides agree with TRBD2. After removal of 1 base from V and 2 bases from J, the junction contained 4 bases not matched to a gene. The germline V gene encodes CDR1 LGHDT and CDR2 YNNKEL (reference sequence). This CDR3 has 15 amino acids. Written as DNA, the CDR3 is TGTGCCAGCAGCCAAGCGGGACTAGATACCTACGAGCAGTACTTC. Translated: CASSQAGLDTYEQYF.